This TCR beta chain came from a study of cytotoxic CD8 clonotypes in ibrutinib-treated CLL. Study-wide context: After treatment lasting a median roughly eleven months, range 6 to 36, response samples were collected.

General study findings and limits: Baseline levels of clonality went above those of age-matched healthy donors and moved with circulating CD8+ T-cell counts.

The CDR3 loop spans 12 amino acids. V was clipped by 3 bases and J by 8 bases, with 10 bases between them. Germline-derived CDR1 and CDR2 are SGHTA and FQGNSA. As for this clone: As yet, its antigen is unknown.

Investigators sought sequencing depths of between 1 in 200,000 and 1 in 1 million T cells. TCRdb's table, derived via immunoSEQ multiplex PCR, lists solely in-frame clones and lacks some. The table has over 95,000 clones, 58% seen once. The clonotype was recovered from a human donor with chronic lymphocytic leukemia. The V call is TRBV7-2, the J call TRBJ1-2, with D possibly matching TRBD1 (5 bases). The sequencing here drew on PBMCs, taken after 24 months of ibrutinib treatment. Written as DNA, the CDR3 is TGTGCCAGCAGCTTCCAGGGTTCCGGCTACACCTTC. Its translation is CASSFQGSGYTF.